The 31 T cell receptor beta chains below all came from one sample that was sequenced in a study of cytomegalovirus exposure and HLA in healthy donors. Clones were sequenced by immunoSEQ multiplex PCR, and TCRdb holds only the in-frame ones, with some missing. Altogether about 64,000 clones are present, around nine tenths being singletons, with the ten largest covering roughly 1.8%. Source material: PBMCs. Receptor source: a woman aged 18-30 years in good health and CMV-seronegative.

The CDR3 sequence: CASSPGQGTSYEQYF. DNA for the CDR3: TGCGCCAGCAGCCCGGGACAGGGGACATCCTACGAGCAGTACTTC. This chain uses TRBV4-1 with TRBJ2-7; TRBD1 aligns across 10 bases. The V gene's germline CDR1 is MGHRA and CDR2 YSYEKL. Trimming at V came to 4 bases and at J to 1 base, leaving 4 bases not matched to a gene. CDR3 length: 15 amino acids.

The chain recombines TRBV2 with TRBJ2-5, with D unresolved. The CDR3 totals 10 residues. Germline V gene data show CDR1 as SNHLY and CDR2 as FYNNEI. Trimming stripped 6 bases from V and 4 bases from J, with 3 bases between. The DNA for the CDR3 is TGTGCCAGCAGCCGAGAGACCCAGTACTTC. Its protein is CASSRETQYF.

This chain uses TRBV7-6 with TRBJ2-1, with 7 bases that match TRBD1. Per the germline V gene, CDR1 is SGHVS and CDR2 is FNYEAQ. Unmatched junction bases numbered 12, after V lost 7 bases and J lost 9 bases. CDR3 size: 14 residues. Written as DNA, the CDR3 is TGTGCCAGCATCCTCGGCAGGGGGACCGGTGAGCAGTTCTTC. Protein sequence: CASILGRGTGEQFF.

CDR3 DNA: TGTGCCAGCATGCTGCCAGGTGTGCGAGAGACCCAGTACTTC. Protein sequence: CASMLPGVRETQYF. The rearrangement joins TRBV5-6 to TRBJ2-5; D remains unclear. The germline V gene encodes CDR1 SGHDT and CDR2 YYEEEE. This CDR3 has 14 residues. The V end was cut by 6 bases, the J end by 4 bases, with 16 bases between.

The genes are TRBV28 and TRBJ2-1; 8 bases match TRBD1. The V gene's germline CDR1 is MDHEN and CDR2 SYDVKM. V lost 5 bases to trimming and J lost 1 base; unmatched junction nucleotides: 7. CDR3 length: 16 amino acids. As DNA, the CDR3 is TGTGCCAGCAGTACCAGACAGGGGTTATCCTACAATGAGCAGTTCTTC. Its protein product is CASSTRQGLSYNEQFF.

This sequence joins TRBV5-1 and TRBJ2-7; 8 bases fit TRBD1. The CDR3 consists of 13 residues. V lost 3 bases to trimming and J lost 5 bases; unmatched junction nucleotides: 4. Germline assignment: CDR1 SGHRS and CDR2 YFSETQ. The CDR3: CASSSDRGHEQYF. In DNA, the CDR3 is TGCGCCAGCAGCTCTGACAGGGGCCACGAGCAGTACTTC.

The J gene is TRBJ1-2, the V gene TRBV5-1, with a weak D call TRBD1 (6 bases). Germline CDR1 SGHRS, CDR2 YFSETQ. V shed 1 base and J shed 0 bases, with 10 bases lying between them. The CDR3 is 15 residues long. The CDR3 loop is CASSLNTGPNYGYTF. The CDR3 nucleotides read TGCGCCAGCAGCTTGAACACAGGGCCTAACTATGGCTACACCTTC.

This rearrangement joins TRBV27 to TRBJ1-5; 9 nucleotides align to TRBD1. CDR3 size: 20 residues. CDR1 MNHEY and CDR2 SMNVEV come from the germline V gene (reference sequence). V was pared by 5 bases and J by 0 bases, with 17 bases of the junction left unmatched. The CDR3 DNA follows: TGTGCCAGCAGTCCCTATCCTCTACAGGGGGCTCCCGATAGCAATCAGCCCCAGCATTTT. Its protein product is CASSPYPLQGAPDSNQPQHF.

J is TRBJ1-1 and V is TRBV5-6; TRBD1 is a possible D gene (6 bases). Germline V gene lookup returns CDR1 SGHDT and CDR2 YYEEEE. The CDR3 is 13 amino acids. Trimming removed 4 bases at V and 3 bases at J, with 10 bases between. DNA for the CDR3: TGTGCCAGCAGCGGGGGCTTGGACACTGAAGCTTTCTTT. Translating gives CASSGGLDTEAFF.

On this clone itself: Compared with germline, one end of the junction differs, possibly owing to a read error. The V gene is TRBV29-1, the J gene TRBJ1-4; D may be TRBD1 (6 bases). From germline, CDR1 is SQVTM and CDR2 ANQGSEA. The CDR3 extends over 11 amino acids. The CDR3 here is CSVVGDKGDIF. DNA of the CDR3: TGCAGCGTTGTTGGGGACAAGGGGGATATCTTT.

This chain uses TRBV6-5 with TRBJ1-2; tentatively, D is TRBD1 (5 bases). V was cut by 2 bases and J by 2 bases, with 12 bases left in between. Per the germline V gene, CDR1 is MNHEY and CDR2 is SVGAGI. The length of the CDR3 is 15 residues. CDR3 bases: TGTGCCAGCAGTTACGCAGGGTTGAAAAACTATGGCTACACCTTC. This codes for CASSYAGLKNYGYTF.

The chain is built from TRBV28 and TRBJ1-1; D remains unclear. Trimming removed 6 bases from V and 3 bases from J, with 17 bases in between. The CDR3 contains 15 residues. Germline V gives CDR1 MDHEN, CDR2 SYDVKM. CDR3 sequence: CASSDPGGKDTEAFF. For the CDR3, the DNA is TGTGCCAGCAGCGACCCGGGCGGGAAGGACACTGAAGCTTTCTTT.

The chain couples TRBV4-2 to TRBJ2-7; 9 bases map to TRBD1. CDR3 size: 17 residues. The J segment lost 1 base and the V segment lost 3 bases, leaving 10 bases of the junction unmatched. CDR1 is LGHNA, CDR2 YNFKEQ, per germline. The CDR3 is CASSHGSLGQGSYEQYF. The CDR3 DNA follows: TGTGCCAGCAGCCACGGCAGTTTAGGACAGGGGTCCTACGAGCAGTACTTC.

The genes are TRBV7-6 and TRBJ2-2; 13 bases match TRBD2. Trimming removed 5 bases from V and 0 bases from J; junction bases left unmatched: 9. CDR1 is SGHVS and CDR2 is FNYEAQ in the germline V gene. The length of the CDR3 is 19 residues. CDR3 residues: CASSAEVLAGGPNTGELFF. The CDR3, as DNA: TGTGCCAGCAGCGCGGAAGTACTAGCGGGGGGGCCGAACACCGGGGAGCTGTTTTTT.

The rearrangement uses TRBV4-3 and TRBJ2-7, with 10 positions matching TRBD1. This CDR3 is 15 amino acids long. Germline values: CDR1 LGHNA, CDR2 YSLEER. Unmatched junction bases numbered 6, after V lost 1 base and J lost 6 bases. The CDR3 DNA follows: TGCGCCAGCAGCCAAGCCGGGACAGGGGAAAGCGAGCAGTACTTC. This codes for CASSQAGTGESEQYF.

This chain joins TRBV30 and TRBJ2-2; D may be TRBD1 (5 bases). Germline lookup yields CDR1 GTSNPN and CDR2 SVGIG (reference sequence). CDR3 size: 14 residues. The V and J ends lost 1 base and 0 bases respectively, with 6 bases between them. The CDR3 sequence is CAWSGGPNTGELFF. The CDR3 coding sequence is TGTGCCTGGAGTGGGGGCCCGAACACCGGGGAGCTGTTTTTT.

This clone has only one observation. V gene TRBV6-1 combines with J gene TRBJ2-5, with 10 bases lining up with TRBD1. The germline V gene has CDR1 MNHNS and CDR2 SASEGT. The length of the CDR3 is 15 residues. V lost 4 bases and J lost 5; bases outside the gene matches: 7. The CDR3 protein is CASSVQTGGAETQYF. CDR3 bases: TGTGCCAGCAGTGTACAGACAGGGGGCGCGGAGACCCAGTACTTC.

CDR3 sequence reads: CASSHFGTSSDEQYF. The CDR3 DNA sequence: TGTGCCAGCAGCCATTTCGGGACTAGTAGCGACGAGCAGTACTTC. The J gene is TRBJ2-7, the V gene TRBV14; 8 bases line up with TRBD2. The CDR3 is 15 amino acids. Germline lookup yields CDR1 SGHDN and CDR2 FVKESK. The J segment lost 5 bases and the V segment lost 3 bases, leaving 9 bases of the junction unmatched.

This chain connects TRBV5-1 to TRBJ2-1, with TRBD2 matching 10 bases. This CDR3 comprises 16 residues. Germline assignment: CDR1 SGHRS and CDR2 YFSETQ. The ends lost 4 bases at V and 9 bases at J; junction bases unmatched: 13. The chain's CDR3 is CASSRGLLAGVGEQFF. CDR3 in DNA: TGCGCCAGCAGCCGGGGTCTTCTAGCGGGAGTGGGTGAGCAGTTCTTC.

This chain uses TRBV6-1 with TRBJ2-2; a possible D gene is TRBD2 (6 bases). Trimming left V 6 bases short and J 7 bases short, with 15 bases between. The CDR3 consists of 14 residues. Germline V CDR1 and CDR2: MNHNS, SASEGT. Here the CDR3 DNA reads TGTGCCAGCAGGACGGCGGGGAGTAACGGGGAGCTGTTTTTT. This gives the protein CASRTAGSNGELFF.

V usage is TRBV5-1 and J usage is TRBJ1-1, with 8 bases identical to TRBD1. Germline CDR1 SGHRS, CDR2 YFSETQ. J gave up 3 bases and V 3 bases, and 4 bases lay outside the gene matches. The CDR3 has 14 residues. The CDR3 loop is CASSSRTGHTEAFF. The CDR3 nucleotides are TGCGCCAGCAGCTCCCGGACAGGGCACACTGAAGCTTTCTTT.

The chain uses TRBV19 and TRBJ2-5; the match to TRBD2 covers 13 bases. V lost 6 bases to trimming and J lost 5 bases; unmatched junction nucleotides: 6. Germline assignment: CDR1 LNHDA and CDR2 SQIVND (reference sequence). The CDR3 consists of 15 residues. This CDR3 reads CASSVLAGGLETQYF. DNA for the CDR3: TGTGCCAGTAGCGTACTAGCGGGGGGGCTGGAGACCCAGTACTTC.

The V call is TRBV5-1, the J call TRBJ2-3; TRBD2 agrees at 9 bases. CDR1 is SGHRS, CDR2 YFSETQ, per germline. With V trimmed by 1 base and J by 4 bases, 7 bases remained unmatched. The CDR3 has 16 residues. CDR3 DNA: TGCGCCAGCAGCTTGAGTATAGCGGGAGTACCAGATACGCAGTATTTT. It translates to CASSLSIAGVPDTQYF.

The CDR3 DNA sequence: TGTGCCAGCAGCCTTCACGGGACAGGGGACCCCCATTACTACGAGCAGTACTTC. This translates into CASSLHGTGDPHYYEQYF. The chain is built from TRBV21-1 and TRBJ2-7; the table's D call, TRBD1, has no DNA check behind it. TRBV21-1 is listed as a pseudogene. The CDR3 extends over 18 amino acids.

This clone was observed a handful of times. The chain employs TRBV5-6 and TRBJ2-7; no clear D. Germline lookup yields CDR1 SGHDT and CDR2 YYEEEE. This CDR3 comprises 12 residues. The V and J ends lost 4 bases and 6 bases respectively, with 11 bases between them. CDR3: CASSRRVSEQYF. Written as DNA, the CDR3 is TGTGCCAGCAGCCGACGGGTTTCCGAGCAGTACTTC.

This sequence joins TRBV11-2 and TRBJ1-1, with D maybe TRBD1 (6 bases). V was pared by 6 bases and J by 1 base, with 15 bases between. This CDR3 is 15 amino acids long. The V gene's germline CDR1 is SGHAT and CDR2 FQNNGV. CDR3 sequence (DNA): TGTGCCAGCAGAAGTCCGGGACACAAGAACACTGAAGCTTTCTTT. The encoded protein is CASRSPGHKNTEAFF.

The chain recombines TRBV7-2 with TRBJ2-1; 8 positions agree with TRBD2. With 5 bases clipped from V and 6 bases from J, the junction kept 18 bases outside the gene matches. The CDR3 length is 18 residues. CDR1 and CDR2 (germline): SGHTA, FQGNSA. CDR3 nucleotide sequence: TGTGCCAGCAGCCCCAGGGGTAGCGGGGCCGGGGGGGCCAATGAGCAGTTCTTC. The encoded protein is CASSPRGSGAGGANEQFF.

V is TRBV20-1 and J is TRBJ2-1; D is unresolved. The CDR3 contains 11 residues. Germline CDR1 DFQATT, CDR2 SNEGSKA (reference sequence). V dropped 6 bases and J dropped 13 bases, with 16 bases sitting between them. The CDR3: CSAQESGPQFF. The DNA for the CDR3 is TGCAGTGCCCAAGAATCGGGTCCCCAGTTCTTC.

This clone was picked up one time. The chain recombines TRBV5-1 with TRBJ2-3; 7 bases match TRBD2. The CDR3 loop spans 13 amino acids. V lost 7 bases, J lost 5 bases, and 7 bases stayed unmatched. Germline loops: CDR1 SGHRS, CDR2 YFSETQ. CDR3 nucleotide sequence: TGCGCCAGCGGGAGCGGGGTAGGAGATACGCAGTATTTT. It translates to CASGSGVGDTQYF.

About this clone: One end of the junction is discordant with germline, which a read error may explain. The chain has TRBV5-6 and TRBJ2-1; D may be TRBD2 (6 bases). The CDR3 extends over 13 amino acids. Germline-derived CDR1 and CDR2 are SGHDT and YYEEEE. For the CDR3, the DNA is TGTGCCAGCAGCTTGGCCGCGGGGACCCTCGGCGTCTTC. Protein: CASSLAAGTLGVF.

This chain links TRBV25-1 with TRBJ1-2; the match to TRBD1 covers 9 bases. Germline CDR1 and CDR2: MGHDK and SYGVNS. This CDR3 has 15 amino acids. Trimming took 7 bases from V and 4 from J; bases not matched to a gene: 10. The CDR3 here is CASKSGTGPIYGYTF. The CDR3, as DNA: TGTGCCAGCAAATCCGGGACAGGGCCTATCTATGGCTACACCTTC.